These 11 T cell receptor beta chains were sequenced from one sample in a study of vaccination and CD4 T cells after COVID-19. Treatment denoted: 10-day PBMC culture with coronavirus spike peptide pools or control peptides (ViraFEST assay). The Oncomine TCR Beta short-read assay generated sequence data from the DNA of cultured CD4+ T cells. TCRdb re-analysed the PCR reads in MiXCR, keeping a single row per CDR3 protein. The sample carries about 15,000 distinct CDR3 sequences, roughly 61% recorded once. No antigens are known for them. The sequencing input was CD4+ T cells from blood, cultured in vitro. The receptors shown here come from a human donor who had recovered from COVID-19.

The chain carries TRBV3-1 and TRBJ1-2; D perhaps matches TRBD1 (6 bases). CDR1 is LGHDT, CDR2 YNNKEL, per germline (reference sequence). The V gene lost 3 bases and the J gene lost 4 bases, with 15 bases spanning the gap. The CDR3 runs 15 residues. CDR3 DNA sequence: TGTGCCAGCAGCCATGCGACAGGAAGGGGCTATGGCTACACCTTC. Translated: CASSHATGRGYGYTF. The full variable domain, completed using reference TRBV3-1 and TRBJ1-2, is DTAVSQTPKYLVTQMGNDKSIKCEQNLGHDTMYWYKQDSKKFLKIMFSYNNKELIINETVPNRFSPKSPDKAHLNLHINSLELGDSAVYFCASSHATGRGYGYTFGSGTRLTVV.

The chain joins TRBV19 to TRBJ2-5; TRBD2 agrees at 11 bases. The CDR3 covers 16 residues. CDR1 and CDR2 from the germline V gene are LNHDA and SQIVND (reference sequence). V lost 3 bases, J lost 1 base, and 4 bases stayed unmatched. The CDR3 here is CASSMGGLAAQETQYF. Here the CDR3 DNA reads TGTGCCAGTAGTATGGGGGGACTAGCGGCCCAAGAGACCCAGTACTTC.

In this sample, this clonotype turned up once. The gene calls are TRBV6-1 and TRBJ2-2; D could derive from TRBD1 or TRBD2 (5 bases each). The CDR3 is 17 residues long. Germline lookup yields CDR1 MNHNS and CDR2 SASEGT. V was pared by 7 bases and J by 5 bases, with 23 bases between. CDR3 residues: CASTRIRDPDKTGELFF. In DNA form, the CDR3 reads TGTGCCAGCACCAGGATCCGGGACCCCGATAAGACCGGGGAGCTGTTTTTT.

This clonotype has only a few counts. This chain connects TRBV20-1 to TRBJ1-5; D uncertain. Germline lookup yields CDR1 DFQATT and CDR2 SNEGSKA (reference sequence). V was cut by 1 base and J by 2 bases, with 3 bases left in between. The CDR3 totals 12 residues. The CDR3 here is CSARGGNQPQHF. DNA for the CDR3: TGCAGTGCTAGAGGGGGCAATCAGCCCCAGCATTTT.

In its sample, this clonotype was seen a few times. In nucleotides, the CDR3 is TGTGCCAGCAGCTTATTAGGTTACACCGGGGAGCTGTTTTTT. Its translation: CASSLLGYTGELFF. This rearrangement joins TRBV7-3 to TRBJ2-2; D gene ambiguous. Germline CDR1 SGHTA, CDR2 FQGTGA. Trimming pared 2 bases from V and 3 bases from J, leaving 7 bases between. CDR3 length equals 14 residues.

CDR3 sequence: CASSGPGQDGDTIYF. CDR3 in DNA: TGTGCCAGCAGTGGCCCGGGACAGGACGGGGACACCATATATTTT. The chain is built from TRBV28 and TRBJ1-3; 8 nucleotides agree with TRBD1. Germline V CDR1 and CDR2: MDHEN, SYDVKM. This CDR3 has 15 residues. Trimming cost V 5 bases and J 8 bases; bases outside gene matches: 11.

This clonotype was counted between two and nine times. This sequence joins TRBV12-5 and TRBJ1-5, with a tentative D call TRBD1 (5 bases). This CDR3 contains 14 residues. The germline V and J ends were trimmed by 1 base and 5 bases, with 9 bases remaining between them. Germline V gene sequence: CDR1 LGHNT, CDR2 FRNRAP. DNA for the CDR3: TGTGCTAGTGGTTTGGGACAGACCCATCAGCCCCAGCATTTT. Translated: CASGLGQTHQPQHF. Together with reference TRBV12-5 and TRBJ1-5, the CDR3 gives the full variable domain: DARVTQTPRHKVTEMGQEVTMRCQPILGHNTVFWYRQTMMQGLELLAYFRNRAPLDDSGMPKDRFSAEMPDATLATLKIQPSEPRDSAVYFCASGLGQTHQPQHFGDGTRLSIL.

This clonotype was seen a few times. CDR3 residues: CASSPWDSNQPQHF. CDR3 nucleotides: TGTGCCAGCTCACCGTGGGACAGCAATCAGCCCCAGCATTTT. This sequence joins TRBV18 and TRBJ1-5, with TRBD1 as a possible D gene (5 bases). Between the trimmed V and J ends, which lost 3 bases and 1 base, there was a span of 7 bases. The CDR3 covers 14 residues. Looked up from germline, CDR1 is KGHSH and CDR2 is LQKENI.

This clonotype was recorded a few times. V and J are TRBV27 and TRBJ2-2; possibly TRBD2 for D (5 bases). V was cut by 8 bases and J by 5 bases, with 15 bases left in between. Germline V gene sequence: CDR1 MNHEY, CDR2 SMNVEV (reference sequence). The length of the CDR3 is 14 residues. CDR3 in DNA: TGTGCCAGCCGGCCTACGGGGTCGACCGGGGAGCTGTTTTTT. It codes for CASRPTGSTGELFF.

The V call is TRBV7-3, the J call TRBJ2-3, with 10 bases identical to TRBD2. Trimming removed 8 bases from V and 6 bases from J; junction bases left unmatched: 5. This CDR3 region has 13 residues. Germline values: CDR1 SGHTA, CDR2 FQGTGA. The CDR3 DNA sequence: TGTGCCAGCGGCAAGCGGGAGGGCGATACGCAGTATTTT. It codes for CASGKREGDTQYF.

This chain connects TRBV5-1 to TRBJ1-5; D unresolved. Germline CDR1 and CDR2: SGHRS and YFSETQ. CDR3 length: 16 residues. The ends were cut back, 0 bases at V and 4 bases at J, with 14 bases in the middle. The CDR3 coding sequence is TGCGCCAGCAGCTTGGAGGCGTCCGAGTGGAATCAGCCCCAGCATTTT. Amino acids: CASSLEASEWNQPQHF.